A selection of T cell receptor beta chains follows, all from one sample in a study of vaccination effects on CD4 cells after COVID-19. Assay used: immunoSEQ multiplex PCR; TCRdb lists only in-frame clones, some missing. The sample contains 25,000 to 35,000 clones, roughly two thirds of which appear only once. For these TCRs, the target antigens are not known. Material: CD4+ T cells from PBMCs cultured with SARS-CoV-2 spike peptides, obtained before COVID-19 vaccination. These receptors were obtained from a human donor who received a COVID-19 vaccine. The CDR3 runs from the conserved cysteine through the conserved F or W. The D gene is left open where the match is weak. Clone size is not always given. Where it is, it says once, few, many or a class for expanded clones.

j_call d_call v_call cdr3_length clone_size cdr3_aa cdr3_nt
TRBJ2-7 TRBD1 TRBV15 16 . CATSSNRGPFEVEQYF TGTGCCACCAGCAGCAACAGGGGACCATTCGAGGTCGAGCAGTACTTC
TRBJ2-1 . TRBV29-1 14 . CSSQGFGVYNEQFF TGCAGCTCCCAGGGTTTCGGGGTCTACAATGAGCAGTTCTTC
TRBJ1-5 . TRBV5-5 14 . CASSLDGSNQPQHF TGTGCCAGCAGCTTGGACGGGAGCAATCAGCCCCAGCATTTT
TRBJ2-1 . TRBV27 17 medium-sized CASTWTGSKISYNEQFF TGTGCCAGCACCTGGACGGGTTCTAAAATCTCCTACAATGAGCAGTTCTTC
TRBJ2-5 TRBD1 TRBV19 13 . CASNRGPQETQYF TGTGCCAGTAACAGGGGGCCTCAAGAGACCCAGTACTTC
TRBJ2-7 . TRBV10-2 12 . CASSGSGYEQYF TGCGCCAGCAGTGGTAGCGGCTACGAGCAGTACTTC
TRBJ2-3 . TRBV5-4 14 once CASSKQGSTDTQYF TGTGCCAGCAGCAAACAGGGTAGCACAGATACGCAGTATTTT
TRBJ1-2 . TRBV2 14 few CASDPVGRNYGYTF TGTGCCAGCGACCCCGTGGGACGGAACTATGGCTACACCTTC
TRBJ2-1 TRBD2 TRBV4-1 15 . CASSPSGSFLGEQFF TGCGCCAGCAGCCCTAGCGGGAGCTTCCTTGGCGAGCAGTTCTTC
TRBJ1-2 . TRBV2 13 . CASKQGQTYGYTF TGTGCCAGCAAACAAGGACAGACCTATGGCTACACCTTC
TRBJ2-4 . TRBV6-5 13 . CASRTGAKNIQYF TGTGCCAGCAGAACAGGAGCCAAAAACATTCAGTACTTC
TRBJ2-1 . TRBV6-4 15 . CASRDSYLSYNEQFF TGTGCCAGCCGGGACTCTTACTTATCCTACAATGAGCAGTTCTTC
TRBJ2-5 . TRBV19 13 once CASSIRAEETQYF TGTGCCAGTAGTATTCGGGCAGAAGAGACCCAGTACTTC
TRBJ2-2 . TRBV5-1 16 . CASSLAVQGGAGELFF TGCGCCAGCAGCTTGGCCGTCCAGGGCGGCGCCGGGGAGCTGTTTTTT
TRBJ1-1 TRBD1 TRBV24-1 15 . CATSDGGQGNTEAFF TGTGCCACCAGTGATGGAGGACAGGGGAACACTGAAGCTTTCTTT
TRBJ1-2 . TRBV5-6 14 . CASKTGLANYGYTF TGTGCCAGCAAAACAGGGCTAGCTAACTATGGCTACACCTTC
TRBJ2-5 . TRBV6-2/TRBV6-3 15 few CASSYLSGGTETQYF TGTGCCAGCAGTTACTTGTCCGGGGGCACAGAGACCCAGTACTTC
TRBJ2-5 TRBD2 TRBV2 15 . CASSEEAGVGETQYF TGTGCCAGCAGTGAAGAAGCGGGAGTTGGGGAGACCCAGTACTTC
TRBJ2-7 . TRBV27 15 . CASSFNAGGSYEQYF TGTGCCAGCAGTTTCAACGCTGGCGGATCCTACGAGCAGTACTTC
TRBJ2-7 . TRBV6-5 11 . CASSRGIGVHF TGTGCCAGCAGTCGCGGTATTGGGGTGCACTTC
TRBJ1-5 . TRBV12-2 14 . CASRLVRGNQPQHF TGTGCAAGTCGCTTAGTCAGGGGCAATCAGCCCCAGCATTTT
TRBJ1-5 TRBD1 TRBV28 15 . CASSLGDRGNQPQHF TGTGCCAGCAGTTTGGGGGACAGGGGCAATCAGCCCCAGCATTTT
TRBJ2-3 TRBD2 TRBV5-1 16 . CASSLASGRATDTQYF TGCGCCAGCAGCTTGGCTAGCGGGAGGGCCACAGATACGCAGTATTTT
TRBJ1-5 . TRBV7-6 16 . CASSPLRGRSNQPQHF TGTGCCAGCAGCCCTCTGCGAGGCAGGAGCAATCAGCCCCAGCATTTT
TRBJ1-3 . TRBV12-5 15 . CASAYPGFPGNTIYF TGTGCTAGTGCCTACCCGGGGTTTCCTGGAAACACCATATATTTT
TRBJ1-4 . TRBV5-1 16 . CASSSQGGGSNEKLFF TGCGCCAGCAGCTCACAAGGGGGGGGAAGTAACGAAAAACTGTTTTTT
TRBJ1-2 TRBD1 TRBV6-1 15 once CASSETPGQNYGYTF TGTGCCAGCAGTGAAACCCCGGGACAGAACTATGGCTACACCTTC
TRBJ2-2 . TRBV11-3 18 few CASSLDQGGSAHTGELFF TGTGCCAGCAGCTTAGATCAAGGCGGCAGCGCCCACACCGGGGAGCTGTTTTTT
TRBJ2-5 TRBD2 TRBV4-1 18 . CASSQESSSGMAFQTQYF TGCGCCAGCAGCCAAGAATCCTCTAGCGGGATGGCTTTTCAGACCCAGTACTTC
TRBJ2-2 TRBD2 TRBV9 14 . CASSVSGGSGELFF TGTGCCAGCAGCGTGTCGGGAGGGTCCGGGGAGCTGTTTTTT
TRBJ1-3 . TRBV10-3 13 . CAIGPQTGNTIYF TGTGCCATTGGACCCCAGACAGGAAACACCATATATTTT
TRBJ1-5 TRBD1 TRBV5-1 14 . CASKVGTGAQPQHF TGCGCCAGCAAGGTCGGGACAGGGGCTCAGCCCCAGCATTTT
TRBJ1-2 . TRBV27 13 . CASRAPGGRGYTF TGTGCCAGCAGGGCCCCCGGGGGGCGAGGCTACACCTTC
TRBJ1-4 . TRBV6-5 14 . CASRGAATNEKLFF TGTGCCAGCCGGGGCGCGGCAACTAATGAAAAACTGTTTTTT
TRBJ1-5 TRBD1 TRBV6-1 17 . CASSDRDRVHSNQPQHF TGTGCCAGCAGTGACCGGGACAGGGTGCATAGCAATCAGCCCCAGCATTTT
TRBJ1-5 . TRBV15 17 . CATSRESAGHSNQPQHF TGTGCCACCAGCAGAGAGTCGGCAGGGCATAGCAATCAGCCCCAGCATTTT
TRBJ1-1 . TRBV7-9 13 . CASGRYTGTEAFF TGTGCCAGCGGGCGATACACGGGCACTGAAGCTTTCTTT
TRBJ2-3 TRBD2 TRBV6-5 15 . CASSITGTSEDTQYF TGTGCCAGCAGTATTACCGGGACTAGCGAAGATACGCAGTATTTT
TRBJ1-2 . TRBV5-1 14 . CASSLGSEGYGYTF TGCGCCAGCAGCTTGGGGTCTGAGGGCTATGGCTACACCTTC
TRBJ2-5 TRBD2 TRBV7-9 16 once CASSLGLAGVKETQYF TGTGCCAGCAGCTTAGGACTAGCGGGAGTTAAAGAGACCCAGTACTTC
TRBJ1-1 TRBD1 TRBV5-1 14 . CASSPGAGTGGAFF TGCGCCAGCAGCCCCGGGGCGGGGACAGGGGGAGCTTTCTTT
TRBJ1-2 . TRBV7-9 15 . CASSLAPEGGYGYTF TGTGCCAGCAGCTTAGCGCCCGAGGGTGGCTATGGCTACACCTTC
TRBJ1-5 . TRBV18 12 . CASSSDSSLLHF TGTGCCAGCTCATCGGACAGTTCCCTTCTACATTTT
TRBJ1-5 TRBD1 TRBV27 15 few CASSLSDRGLQPQHF TGTGCCAGCAGTTTATCAGACAGGGGACTTCAGCCCCAGCATTTT
TRBJ2-7 TRBD2 TRBV2 12 . CASSPGLAVEYF TGTGCCAGCAGTCCGGGACTAGCGGTGGAGTACTTC
TRBJ2-7 TRBD2 TRBV6-6 14 few CASSTGTSDPEQYF TGTGCCAGCTCCACCGGGACTAGCGACCCCGAGCAGTACTTC
TRBJ1-1 TRBD1 TRBV4-1 15 once CASRPQGARITEAFF TGCGCCAGCAGACCACAGGGGGCGCGAATCACTGAAGCTTTCTTT
TRBJ2-2 . TRBV24-1 12 few CATSSPTGELFF TGTGCCACCAGCTCTCCCACCGGGGAGCTGTTTTTT
TRBJ2-1 TRBD2 TRBV5-1 15 . CATSVTGGSYNEQFF TGCGCCACCAGCGTGACGGGGGGGTCGTACAATGAGCAGTTCTTC
TRBJ2-5 TRBD2 TRBV14 15 . CASSRTSGGRETQYF TGTGCCAGCAGCCGAACTAGCGGGGGGCGAGAGACCCAGTACTTC
TRBJ1-5 . TRBV4-2 14 once CASSQDKGNQPQHF TGTGCCAGCAGCCAAGACAAGGGCAATCAGCCCCAGCATTTT
TRBJ2-3 TRBD2 TRBV6-1 20 . CASSEAGLAGARRGTDTQYF TGTGCCAGCAGTGAAGCGGGACTAGCGGGAGCGCGGCGGGGCACAGATACGCAGTATTTT